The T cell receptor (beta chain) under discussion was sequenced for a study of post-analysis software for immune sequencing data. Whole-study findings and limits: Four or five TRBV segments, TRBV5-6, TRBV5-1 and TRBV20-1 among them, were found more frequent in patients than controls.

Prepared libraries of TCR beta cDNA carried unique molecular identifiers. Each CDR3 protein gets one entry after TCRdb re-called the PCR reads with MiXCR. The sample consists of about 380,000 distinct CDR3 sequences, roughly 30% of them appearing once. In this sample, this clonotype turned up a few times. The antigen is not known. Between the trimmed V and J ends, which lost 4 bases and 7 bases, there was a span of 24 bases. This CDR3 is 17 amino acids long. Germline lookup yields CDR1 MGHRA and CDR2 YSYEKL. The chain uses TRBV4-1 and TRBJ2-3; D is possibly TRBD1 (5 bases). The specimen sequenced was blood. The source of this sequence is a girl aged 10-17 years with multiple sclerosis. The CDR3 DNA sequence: TGCGCCAGCAGCCTTATTTTTTTGGAACAGGATGGGAATACGCAGTATTTT. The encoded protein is CASSLIFLEQDGNTQYF.